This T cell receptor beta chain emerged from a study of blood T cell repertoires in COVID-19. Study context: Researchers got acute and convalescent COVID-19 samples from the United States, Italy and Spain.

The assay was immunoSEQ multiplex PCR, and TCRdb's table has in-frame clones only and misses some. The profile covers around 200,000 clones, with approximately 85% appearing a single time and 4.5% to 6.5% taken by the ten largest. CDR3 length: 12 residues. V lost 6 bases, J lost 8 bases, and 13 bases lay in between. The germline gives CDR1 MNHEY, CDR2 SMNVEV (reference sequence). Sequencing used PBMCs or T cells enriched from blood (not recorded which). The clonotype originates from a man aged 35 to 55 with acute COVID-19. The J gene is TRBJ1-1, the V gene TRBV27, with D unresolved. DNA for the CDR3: TGTGCCAGCAGAATAGGAGGGTCGGAAGCTTTCTTT. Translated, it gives CASRIGGSEAFF.